Reported below is one T cell receptor beta chain. This table comes from immunoSEQ multiplex PCR, and its TCRdb copy is limited to in-frame clones, with some not included. The sample lists approximately 18,000 clones; around 91% were seen once. The data were obtained in a study of PD-L1 blockade in urothelial cancer. Indicated time point: pretreatment peripheral blood. V lost 5 bases and J 2 bases, leaving 13 bases between the germline ends. The CDR3 contains 14 residues. This TCR came from a man aged 70 or older with urothelial cancer. The chain is built from TRBV7-1 and TRBJ2-7, with TRBD2 as a possible D gene (6 bases). TRBV7-1 is reported as an ORF; its role is uncertain. This material consisted of PBMCs, taken around atezolizumab (anti-PD-L1) treatment. CDR3 in amino acids: CASSPPGGTYEQYF. CDR3 nucleotides: TGTGCCAGCAGCCCCCCGGGCGGGACCTACGAGCAGTACTTC.